This T cell receptor (beta chain) came from a study of T cells in Graves' hyperthyroidism and ophthalmopathy. Germline CDR1 reads MDHEN; CDR2 reads SYDVKM. The ends were cut back, 1 base at V and 5 bases at J, with 12 bases in the middle. The CDR3 loop spans 16 amino acids. This clonotype came up a few times. Over 18 months, lack of ophthalmopathy progression marked Graves' hyperthyroidism as stable. The source material, RNA transcripts, was used to amplify TCR beta CDR3 regions. Initially, a first-round RT-PCR of the TCR CDR3 employed the HTBI primer set. Each CDR3 protein gets one entry after TCRdb re-called the multiplex PCR reads with MiXCR. Of under 550,000 distinct CDR3 sequences detected, approximately 15% appear once; the ten largest clones hold approximately 5.8%.

Sequencing was done on a sample of blood. V is TRBV28 and J is TRBJ1-6; weak D call: TRBD1 (5 bases). The receptor was derived from a woman between 18 and 29 years old with Graves' hyperthyroidism. The CDR3 loop is CASSLFRGANNSPLHF. Written as DNA, the CDR3 is TGTGCCAGCAGTTTATTTCGGGGCGCCAATAATTCACCCCTCCACTTT.